The 18 T cell receptor beta chains in this list originate from one sample, sequenced in a study of blood T cell repertoires in COVID-19. Sequenced by immunoSEQ multiplex PCR; TCRdb stores in-frame clones only, minus some. The data show roughly 150,000 clones, 65% to 85% seen once. Source material: peripheral blood. These receptors all come from a woman over 75 with acute or convalescent COVID-19.

This clone was picked up a small number of times. The J gene is TRBJ2-1, the V gene TRBV12-3 or TRBV12-4, with a possible D match to TRBD1 (5 bases). The CDR3 is made up of 11 amino acids. Between the trimmed V and J ends, which lost 3 bases and 14 bases, there was a span of 11 bases. CDR3 amino acids: CASSLNQDKFF. The CDR3 nucleotides read TGTGCCAGCAGTTTGAACCAGGACAAGTTCTTC.

The chain uses TRBV10-1 and TRBJ1-2; tentatively, D is TRBD1 (5 bases). V shed 6 bases and J shed 4 bases, with 27 bases lying between them. From germline, CDR1 is WNHNN and CDR2 SYGVQD (reference sequence). The CDR3 length is 18 residues. This CDR3 reads CASSPQEGLGSGVYGYTF. The CDR3 DNA sequence: TGCGCCAGCAGCCCCCAGGAGGGACTGGGTTCGGGGGTCTATGGCTACACCTTC.

The V call is TRBV19, the J call TRBJ1-5; TRBD1 agrees at 7 bases. The V and J ends lost 5 bases and 4 bases, in that order; junction bases with no gene match: 5. The CDR3 covers 14 residues. Germline V gene data show CDR1 as LNHDA and CDR2 as SQIVND (reference sequence). The CDR3 reads CASSVKQGNQPQHF. The DNA of the CDR3 is TGTGCCAGTAGTGTAAAACAGGGGAATCAGCCCCAGCATTTT.

The J gene is TRBJ1-2, the V gene TRBV7-8; tentatively, D is TRBD1 (5 bases). The V end was cut by 1 base, the J end by 8 bases, with 17 bases between. The CDR3 has 15 amino acids. In germline, CDR1 is SGHVS, CDR2 FQNEAQ. Here the CDR3 reads CASSLDGSGASGYTF. In DNA, the CDR3 is TGTGCCAGCAGCTTAGATGGCAGTGGGGCGAGCGGCTACACCTTC.

The rearrangement links TRBV7-2 to TRBJ2-1, with a weak D call TRBD2 (6 bases). The length of the CDR3 is 15 residues. The V gene's germline CDR1 is SGHTA and CDR2 FQGNSA. Trimming took 3 bases from V and 6 from J, leaving 15 bases between them. The CDR3 nucleotides read TGTGCCAGCAGCTTTGCGCGGGACCGTCTCAATGAGCAGTTCTTC. Protein product: CASSFARDRLNEQFF.

The J gene is TRBJ2-7, the V gene TRBV29-1; the match to TRBD2 covers 12 bases. Germline V gene sequence: CDR1 SQVTM, CDR2 ANQGSEA. The CDR3 length is 14 residues. V trimming: 4 bases; J trimming: 4 bases; junction bases outside the gene matches: 5. The CDR3: CSVAGTSGQYEQYF. Written as DNA, the CDR3 is TGCAGCGTTGCCGGGACTAGCGGGCAATACGAGCAGTACTTC.

J is TRBJ2-2 and V is TRBV7-3; D is ambiguous. The germline V gene has CDR1 SGHTA and CDR2 FQGTGA. This CDR3 contains 13 residues. The germline V and J ends were trimmed by 5 bases and 1 base, with 5 bases remaining between them. The CDR3 DNA follows: TGTGCCAGCAGCCGACTGAACACCGGGGAGCTGTTTTTT. Protein sequence: CASSRLNTGELFF.

The chain combines TRBV6-6 with TRBJ2-7; D is ambiguous. The CDR3 totals 12 residues. Germline V gene sequence: CDR1 MNHNY, CDR2 SVGAGI (reference sequence). V was trimmed by 5 bases and J by 3 bases, leaving 8 bases between them. CDR3 amino acids: CASSLSGYEQYF. The CDR3 DNA sequence: TGTGCCAGCAGTCTCTCCGGCTACGAGCAGTACTTC.

The V gene is TRBV18, the J gene TRBJ2-7; D is unclear. The CDR3 sequence is 15 residues long. Trimming cost V 1 base and J 5 bases, with 15 bases left between them. CDR1 KGHSH and CDR2 LQKENI come from the germline V gene. CDR3 in amino acids: CASSPRYSSYDEQYF. The CDR3 nucleotides are TGTGCCAGCTCACCACGGTACAGTTCCTACGACGAGCAGTACTTC.

Worth noting for this clone: Other DNA sequences in the sample encode the same CDR3. The chain has TRBV11-2 and TRBJ2-2; D is perhaps TRBD1 (5 bases). Trimming removed 0 bases from V and 7 bases from J, with 9 bases in between. CDR1 SGHAT and CDR2 FQNNGV come from the germline V gene. This CDR3 has 14 amino acids. In DNA, the CDR3 is TGTGCCAGCAGCTTAGAGGGAAGGGGCGGGGAGCTGTTTTTT. Translation: CASSLEGRGGELFF.

This clone has a handful of counts. This chain links TRBV30 with TRBJ2-5; D gene uncertain. Germline loops: CDR1 GTSNPN, CDR2 SVGIG (reference sequence). There are 11 residues in the CDR3. V lost 0 bases and J 6 bases, leaving 5 bases between the germline ends. The CDR3 reads CAWSVSKTQYF. The CDR3 nucleotides read TGTGCCTGGAGTGTAAGCAAGACCCAGTACTTC.

The chain uses TRBV6-5 and TRBJ1-5; 8 positions match TRBD1. CDR3 length: 13 amino acids. The germline gives CDR1 MNHEY, CDR2 SVGAGI. Trimming at V came to 7 bases and at J to 5 bases, leaving 4 bases not matched to a gene. The DNA of the CDR3 is TGTGCCAGCACCTCACAGGGGGATCAGCCCCAGCATTTT. Amino acids: CASTSQGDQPQHF.

The rearrangement uses TRBV11-2 and TRBJ1-3, with D possibly matching TRBD1 (5 bases). The CDR3 has 16 residues. V was pared by 1 base and J by 0 bases, with 10 bases between. Germline CDR1 is SGHAT and CDR2 is FQNNGV. CDR3 amino acids: CASSLGWTHSGNTIYF. Here the CDR3 DNA reads TGTGCCAGCAGCTTAGGTTGGACACACTCTGGAAACACCATATATTTT.

The chain uses TRBV5-1 and TRBJ2-1; TRBD2 aligns across 10 bases. Germline V gene sequence: CDR1 SGHRS, CDR2 YFSETQ. This CDR3 has 16 amino acids. J was trimmed by 6 bases and V by 4 bases; bases with no gene match: 10. The CDR3 loop is CASSRSSGGNFNEQFF. In nucleotides, the CDR3 is TGCGCCAGCAGCCGCTCTAGCGGGGGAAATTTCAATGAGCAGTTCTTC.

This chain connects TRBV2 to TRBJ2-5; D gene uncertain. With 5 bases removed from V and 1 base from J, the gap between germline ends came to 8 bases. Germline V gene sequence: CDR1 SNHLY, CDR2 FYNNEI. The CDR3 has 13 amino acids. The CDR3 here is CASSSQVQETQYF. CDR3 nucleotide sequence: TGTGCCAGCAGTTCACAAGTCCAAGAGACCCAGTACTTC.

The gene calls are TRBV19 and TRBJ2-1; 8 bases match TRBD1. Germline CDR1 is LNHDA and CDR2 is SQIVND (reference sequence). V lost 6 bases and J lost 4; bases outside the gene matches: 5. The CDR3 extends over 14 amino acids. The CDR3 DNA sequence: TGTGCCAGTAGCCCGGGACAGGCATACAATGAGCAGTTCTTC. It translates to CASSPGQAYNEQFF. Drawing the rest from reference TRBV19 and TRBJ2-1, the complete variable domain is DGGITQSPKYLFRKEGQNVTLSCEQNLNHDAMYWYRQDPGQGLRLIYYSQIVNDFQKGDIAEGYSVSREKKESFPLTVTSAQKNPTAFYLCASSPGQAYNEQFFGPGTRLTVL.

This clone was observed a few times. The chain couples TRBV7-9 to TRBJ1-4, with 8 bases aligning to TRBD1. The CDR3 extends over 14 amino acids. Germline V gene data show CDR1 as SEHNR and CDR2 as FQNEAQ (reference sequence). The ends lost 1 base at V and 5 bases at J; junction bases unmatched: 0. CDR3 sequence reads: CASSLGTGNEKLFF. The CDR3 DNA follows: TGTGCCAGCAGCTTAGGGACAGGGAATGAAAAACTGTTTTTT. The entire variable domain, with the rest obtained from reference TRBV7-9 and TRBJ1-4, is as follows: DTGVSQNPRHKITKRGQNVTFRCDPISEHNRLYWYRQTLGQGPEFLTYFQNEAQLEKSRLLSDRFSAERPKGSFSTLEIQRTEQGDSAMYLCASSLGTGNEKLFFGSGTQLSVL.

The chain is built from TRBV5-1 and TRBJ1-4; perhaps TRBD1 as D (5 bases). This CDR3 spans 15 amino acids. V was trimmed by 0 bases and J by 4 bases, leaving 10 bases between them. Germline V CDR1 and CDR2: SGHRS, YFSETQ. CDR3 residues: CASSLGSGGNEKLFF. The CDR3 region has the DNA TGCGCCAGCAGCTTGGGAAGCGGGGGTAATGAAAAACTGTTTTTT.